This record looks at one T cell receptor beta chain sequence and its context. During active infection, Seattle patients enrolled and were then monitored through disease. This sample stems from a study of blood T cell repertoires in COVID-19. At the level of the study: There were acute and convalescent COVID-19 samples, and they came from the United States, Italy and Spain.

In the study's own analysis: From reference gene primer amplification, estimates of nucleated cell counts were derived. Data came from immunoSEQ multiplex PCR; TCRdb stores just in-frame clones and leaves some out. V and J calls and clone size are those listed in that table; D and trimming were worked out from the DNA. The sample has approximately 500,000 clones, about 89% seen once. With 8 bases removed from V and 0 bases from J, the gap between germline ends came to 9 bases. CDR1 and CDR2 from the germline V gene are SGHRS and YFSETQ. This CDR3 has 14 amino acids. The sample was peripheral blood. This receptor was taken from a woman aged 50 to 65 with COVID-19, enrolled during active disease. The chain couples TRBV5-1 to TRBJ2-6; no clear D. The CDR3 is CASRLGSGANVLTF. The CDR3 nucleotides are TGCGCCAGTAGACTGGGCTCTGGGGCCAACGTCCTGACTTTC.